These 17 T cell receptor beta chains originate from one sample sequenced in a study of shared clonotypes between healthy human individuals. Clones were read by immunoSEQ multiplex PCR, and TCRdb kept only the in-frame ones, dropping some. Of a few million clones in the sample, 80% to 95% were seen once. The sample was naive CD4+ T cells from PBMCs. Subset denoted: CD45RA+ positively selected. Receptors were obtained from a man between 18 and 35 years old in good health. Some clones in this sample may be carry-over from other donors' samples.

The V gene is TRBV9, the J gene TRBJ2-1; 12 bases line up with TRBD1. Germline V CDR1 and CDR2: SGDLS, YYNGEE. The CDR3 is made up of 14 amino acids. The trim removed 5 bases at V and 10 bases at J, leaving 7 bases unmatched. This CDR3 is CASRSGTGGTEQFF. CDR3 sequence (DNA): TGTGCCAGCAGATCCGGGACAGGGGGCACGGAGCAGTTCTTC.

The rearrangement joins TRBV5-1 to TRBJ2-1; D might be TRBD1 or TRBD2, each matching 8 bases. The CDR3 consists of 15 residues. Germline V gene lookup returns CDR1 SGHRS and CDR2 YFSETQ. V dropped 5 bases and J dropped 8 bases, with 20 bases sitting between them. CDR3 sequence reads: CASRQSGGQAHEQFF. In nucleotides, the CDR3 is TGCGCCAGCAGACAGAGCGGGGGACAGGCCCATGAGCAGTTCTTC.

The count of this clone is one. This chain uses TRBV5-4 with TRBJ1-6; D gene unclear. Trimming pared 2 bases from V and 12 bases from J, leaving 9 bases between. The CDR3 totals 12 residues. CDR1 is SGHNT, CDR2 YYREEE, per germline (reference sequence). As DNA, the CDR3 is TGTGCCAGCAGCTTCCCCCTTGGACCCCTCCACTTT. Its translation is CASSFPLGPLHF.

This clone came up once. The identical CDR3 is also encoded by other nucleotide sequences in the sample. J is TRBJ1-2 and V is TRBV27; the D is unclear. Germline assignment: CDR1 MNHEY and CDR2 SMNVEV (reference sequence). The CDR3 has 13 residues. V was cut by 6 bases and J by 1 base, with 9 bases left in between. Written as DNA, the CDR3 is TGTGCCAGCAGACGAGACGGTAACTATGGCTACACCTTC. Translation gives CASRRDGNYGYTF.

V and J are TRBV2 and TRBJ2-3; 7 bases map to TRBD1. The CDR3 covers 17 residues. Germline V lookup: CDR1 SNHLY, CDR2 FYNNEI. The ends lost 0 bases at V and 3 bases at J; junction bases unmatched: 9. The CDR3 is CASSEALPGRGTDTQYF. The CDR3 nucleotides are TGTGCCAGCAGTGAAGCGCTTCCCGGCAGGGGGACAGATACGCAGTATTTT.

Only a few counts were recorded for this clone. The sample holds other DNA sequences that translate to the same CDR3. The chain employs TRBV11-3 and TRBJ1-1; D gene unclear. The germline V and J ends were trimmed by 4 bases and 0 bases, with 6 bases remaining between them. This CDR3 is built from 13 residues. From germline, CDR1 is SGHNT and CDR2 YENEEA. The CDR3 loop reads CASSSRMNTEAFF. The CDR3, as DNA: TGTGCCAGCAGCTCCCGAATGAACACTGAAGCTTTCTTT.

This chain links TRBV6-1 with TRBJ1-1; a possible D gene is TRBD1 (6 bases). Deletions cut 4 bases from V and 4 bases from J, with 13 bases between. This CDR3 has 14 residues. CDR1 is MNHNS, CDR2 SASEGT, per germline. CDR3 bases: TGTGCCAGCAGTGTTTCACAGGGAAGCACTGAAGCTTTCTTT. Translating it yields CASSVSQGSTEAFF.

The chain combines TRBV19 with TRBJ2-3, with 7 bases that match TRBD2. J gave up 4 bases and V 3 bases, and 4 bases lay outside the gene matches. Germline-derived CDR1 and CDR2 are LNHDA and SQIVND (reference sequence). The CDR3 has 14 residues. CDR3 region: CASSIAGASDTQYF. Here the CDR3 DNA reads TGTGCCAGTAGTATTGCGGGAGCATCAGATACGCAGTATTTT. The full variable domain, its missing parts supplied by reference TRBV19 and TRBJ2-3, is DGGITQSPKYLFRKEGQNVTLSCEQNLNHDAMYWYRQDPGQGLRLIYYSQIVNDFQKGDIAEGYSVSREKKESFPLTVTSAQKNPTAFYLCASSIAGASDTQYFGPGTRLTVL.

This sequence joins TRBV10-3 and TRBJ2-1; the D gene could be TRBD1 or TRBD2 (6 bases each). Trimming removed 4 bases at V and 4 bases at J, with 11 bases between. The CDR3 covers 14 residues. Germline assignment: CDR1 ENHRY and CDR2 SYGVKD. CDR3 residues: CAISGGASYNEQFF. CDR3 nucleotides: TGTGCCATCAGTGGGGGGGCTTCGTACAATGAGCAGTTCTTC.

The gene calls are TRBV16 and TRBJ2-5; either TRBD1 or TRBD2 may supply D (5 bases each). Trimming removed 0 bases at V and 4 bases at J, with 12 bases between. CDR1 and CDR2 (germline): KGHSY, FQNENV. The CDR3 is 15 amino acids. The CDR3 sequence is CASSQSSGGGETQYF. Written as DNA, the CDR3 is TGTGCCAGCAGCCAATCGAGTGGTGGGGGAGAGACCCAGTACTTC. Based on the CDR3 plus reference TRBV16 and TRBJ2-5, the full variable domain is GEEVAQTPKHLVRGEGQKAKLYCAPIKGHSYVFWYQQVLKNEFKFLISFQNENVFDETGMPKERFSAKCLPNSPCSLEIQATKLEDSAVYFCASSQSSGGGETQYFGPGTRLLVL.

The chain combines TRBV4-1 with TRBJ2-5, with D perhaps assigned TRBD1 or TRBD2 (5 bases each). The CDR3 extends over 15 amino acids. Germline CDR1 and CDR2: MGHRA and YSYEKL. Trimming took 0 bases from V and 5 from J, leaving 13 bases between them. This chain's CDR3 is CASSQDSTGRETQYF. The CDR3 coding sequence is TGCGCCAGCAGCCAAGATTCGACGGGACGGGAGACCCAGTACTTC.

The chain employs TRBV18 and TRBJ1-5; D is unresolved. The V end lost 2 bases, the J end lost 0 bases, and 8 bases lay between the germline ends. CDR1 and CDR2 from the germline V gene are KGHSH and LQKENI. The CDR3 totals 15 residues. For the CDR3, the DNA is TGTGCCAGCTCACCAGCGGGGTATAGCAATCAGCCCCAGCATTTT. It translates to CASSPAGYSNQPQHF.

The chain couples TRBV27 to TRBJ2-3, with D possibly called TRBD1 or TRBD2 (6 bases each). Germline loops: CDR1 MNHEY, CDR2 SMNVEV (reference sequence). V dropped 6 bases and J dropped 2 bases, with 21 bases sitting between them. This CDR3 comprises 17 residues. DNA for the CDR3: TGTGCCAGCAGCCAAGCCGGGGGCAGGGTTCTCACAGATACGCAGTATTTT. Translation: CASSQAGGRVLTDTQYF.

The chain joins TRBV5-1 to TRBJ2-1; 7 bases match TRBD2. Trimming took 1 base from V and 9 from J; bases not matched to a gene: 7. The germline V gene encodes CDR1 SGHRS and CDR2 YFSETQ. The CDR3 is 14 residues long. The CDR3 sequence is CASSLRSPGGEQFF. The DNA for the CDR3 is TGCGCCAGCAGCTTGCGGTCTCCGGGAGGTGAGCAGTTCTTC.

This chain connects TRBV5-1 to TRBJ2-5; D remains ambiguous. CDR1 and CDR2 (germline): SGHRS, YFSETQ. The V and J ends lost 0 bases and 2 bases respectively, with 8 bases between them. The CDR3 runs to 14 residues. The CDR3 DNA sequence: TGCGCCAGCAGCTTGGCAACTATGCAAGAGACCCAGTACTTC. Its protein is CASSLATMQETQYF.

The chain employs TRBV7-8 and TRBJ1-1; no reliable D call. The germline V and J ends were trimmed by 4 bases and 3 bases, with 6 bases remaining between them. The CDR3 is made up of 12 amino acids. In germline, CDR1 is SGHVS, CDR2 FQNEAQ. The chain's CDR3 is CASSSGHTEAFF. In DNA, the CDR3 is TGTGCCAGCAGCTCGGGCCACACTGAAGCTTTCTTT.

This clone was seen a few times. V usage is TRBV28 and J usage is TRBJ1-2; D remains ambiguous. The CDR3 has 14 residues. Germline assignment: CDR1 MDHEN and CDR2 SYDVKM. Trimming left V 6 bases short and J 3 bases short, with 14 bases between. Written as DNA, the CDR3 is TGTGCCAGCAGACCTACCTCGGACGACTATGGCTACACCTTC. It translates to CASRPTSDDYGYTF.